This is a list of T cell receptor beta chains from one sample in a study of PD-1 blockade in classical Hodgkin lymphoma. Data came from immunoSEQ multiplex PCR; TCRdb stores just in-frame clones and leaves some out. The profile shows about 97,000 clones, roughly 84% of them singletons. This sample comprised peripheral blood mononuclear cells (PBMCs), obtained at baseline. The receptors were sampled from a human donor with classical Hodgkin lymphoma. The CDR3 runs from the conserved cysteine through the conserved F or W. Fields, in order: D gene, clone size, V gene, J gene, CDR3 protein, CDR3 DNA. D genes are given only for firm matches. Size is omitted from some rows. Given values are once, few, many or a class for expanded clones.

TRBD2,.,TRBV7-9,TRBJ2-7,CASSSLAGPSYEQYF,TGTGCCAGCAGCTCACTAGCGGGCCCGTCGTACGAGCAGTACTTC
.,.,TRBV12-5,TRBJ2-7,CASGPRTPGVAYEQYF,TGTGCTAGTGGTCCCCGGACCCCAGGGGTTGCCTACGAGCAGTACTTC
.,.,TRBV30,TRBJ2-5,CAWSFSGLLQETQYF,TGTGCCTGGAGTTTCAGCGGGCTCCTACAAGAGACCCAGTACTTC
TRBD2,.,TRBV18,TRBJ2-5,CASSSFGTSGRATQYF,TGTGCCAGCTCATCATTCGGGACTAGCGGGAGGGCCACCCAGTACTTC
.,.,TRBV5-1,TRBJ2-7,CASSSDSTYEQYF,TGCGCCAGCAGCTCGGACAGTACCTACGAGCAGTACTTC
.,.,TRBV10-3,TRBJ2-7,CAISEGGEQYF,TGTGCCATCAGTGAGGGAGGGGAGCAGTACTTC
TRBD2,few,TRBV9,TRBJ2-1,CASSATGTSQAEEQFF,TGTGCCAGCAGCGCGACCGGGACTAGTCAGGCGGAAGAGCAGTTCTTC
TRBD1,.,TRBV5-4,TRBJ1-1,CASSPRTGTGGTEAFF,TGTGCCAGCAGCCCCCGGACAGGAACGGGAGGCACTGAAGCTTTCTTT
.,.,TRBV7-2,TRBJ1-6,CASSLGHPRVSPLHF,TGTGCCAGCAGCTTAGGCCACCCAAGGGTCTCACCCCTCCACTTT
.,.,TRBV7-2,TRBJ1-5,CASSLTGQYNQPQHF,TGTGCCAGCAGCTTAACGGGGCAGTACAATCAGCCCCAGCATTTT
.,.,TRBV7-2,TRBJ2-1,CASSGREYNEQFF,TGTGCCAGCAGCGGCCGGGAATACAATGAGCAGTTCTTC
TRBD1,once,TRBV2,TRBJ1-1,CAAAGQGDTEAFF,TGTGCCGCGGCGGGGCAGGGGGACACTGAAGCTTTCTTT
.,few,TRBV5-5,TRBJ2-2,CASSLGNRAGELFF,TGTGCCAGCAGCTTGGGAAACAGGGCAGGGGAGCTGTTTTTT
TRBD1,.,TRBV5-1,TRBJ2-7,CASTPGQGAREQYF,TGCGCCAGCACCCCCGGGCAGGGGGCGAGGGAGCAGTACTTC
.,.,TRBV30,TRBJ2-5,CAWSGGFGQQETQYF,TGTGCCTGGAGTGGGGGGTTCGGGCAGCAAGAGACCCAGTACTTC
.,.,TRBV19,TRBJ1-4,CAGPVATNEKLFF,TGTGCCGGACCAGTGGCGACTAATGAAAAACTGTTTTTT
.,.,TRBV6-1,TRBJ1-5,CASSSQENQPQHF,TGTGCCAGCAGTTCCCAGGAGAATCAGCCCCAGCATTTT
.,.,TRBV5-1,TRBJ2-6,CASSSDFSGANVLTF,TGCGCCAGCAGCTCTGACTTCTCTGGGGCCAACGTCCTGACTTTC
.,.,TRBV2,TRBJ2-1,CASSDLVGGEQFF,TGTGCCAGCAGTGATCTAGTCGGAGGTGAGCAGTTCTTC
.,.,TRBV7-9,TRBJ1-2,CASSLSGRRSDYGYTF,TGTGCCAGCAGCTTAAGCGGCCGACGGAGCGATTACGGCTACACCTTC
.,.,TRBV5-1,TRBJ2-1,CASSLGVTGYNEQFF,TGCGCCAGCAGCTTAGGAGTAACCGGCTACAATGAGCAGTTCTTC
TRBD1,.,TRBV6-6,TRBJ1-1,CASAGQGATEAFF,TGTGCCAGCGCGGGACAGGGGGCAACTGAAGCTTTCTTT
.,.,TRBV4-1,TRBJ1-4,CASSQGEGPPEKLFF,TGCGCCAGCAGCCAAGGCGAGGGACCGCCAGAAAAACTGTTTTTT
.,.,TRBV28,TRBJ1-1,CASTLQGYTEAFF,TGTGCCAGCACCCTCCAGGGTTACACTGAAGCTTTCTTT
.,.,TRBV14,TRBJ2-6,CASQLSGANVLTF,TGTGCCAGCCAGCTCTCTGGGGCCAACGTCCTGACTTTC
TRBD2,.,TRBV6-5,TRBJ2-7,CASRPTSGIGEQYF,TGTGCCAGCAGACCGACTAGCGGGATAGGCGAGCAGTACTTC
.,few,TRBV10-3,TRBJ1-2,CAISESGGGYYGYTF,TGTGCCATCAGTGAGTCCGGGGGGGGTTACTATGGCTACACCTTC
.,.,TRBV19,TRBJ1-2,CASSIVGGTGRNYGYTF,TGTGCCAGTAGTATAGTAGGGGGTACAGGGCGCAACTATGGCTACACCTTC
.,.,TRBV5-4,TRBJ1-1,CASSLASRVTEAFF,TGTGCCAGCAGCTTGGCCAGCAGGGTCACTGAAGCTTTCTTT